Below are 18 T cell receptor beta chains sequenced from a single sample in a study of T-cell memory formation after mild COVID-19. TCRdb recomputed calls from the 5' RACE reads with MiXCR, one row per CDR3 protein. The sample has 100,000 to 150,000 distinct CDR3 sequences, approximately 15% seen once. Sequencing used PBMCs or a T cell subset sorted from them (not recorded which). These receptors were taken from a man younger than 30 who had mild COVID-19 (a few samples of this study predate the infection). Cell type and time point are not known.

This chain connects TRBV20-1 to TRBJ1-6; D gene uncertain. Per germline, CDR1 DFQATT and CDR2 SNEGSKA (reference sequence). There are 16 residues in the CDR3. Trimming pared 0 bases from V and 0 bases from J, leaving 9 bases between. CDR3 residues: CSARDRQSSYNSPLHF. The CDR3 DNA reads TGCAGTGCTAGAGATCGGCAGAGCTCCTATAATTCACCCCTCCACTTT.

CDR3 DNA: TGCAGTGCTCGAACCGGCGGGACAGGGACCGGGGAGCTGTTTTTT. Its protein product is CSARTGGTGTGELFF. This chain connects TRBV20-1 to TRBJ2-2; 9 bases map to TRBD1. Germline assignment: CDR1 DFQATT and CDR2 SNEGSKA (reference sequence). V was clipped by 5 bases and J by 5 bases; unmatched bases: 9. CDR3 length: 15 amino acids.

The chain employs TRBV7-8 and TRBJ2-3; tentative D call: TRBD1 (5 bases). V gave up 5 bases and J gave up 6 bases, with 18 bases separating them. The germline V gene encodes CDR1 SGHVS and CDR2 FQNEAQ. The CDR3 loop spans 15 amino acids. The CDR3, as DNA: TGTGCCAGCAGCCTTCAAGGGGCACGGCGGGATACGCAGTATTTT. It is translated as CASSLQGARRDTQYF.

This clonotype has more than one count but fewer than ten. The chain has TRBV15 and TRBJ2-1, with D possibly matching TRBD2 (5 bases). CDR3 length: 13 residues. The ends were cut back, 0 bases at V and 8 bases at J, with 8 bases in the middle. CDR1 LNHNV and CDR2 YYDKDF come from the germline V gene (reference sequence). CDR3 amino acids: CATSRDPGDEQFF. In DNA, the CDR3 is TGTGCCACCAGCAGAGATCCCGGGGATGAGCAGTTCTTC.

V is TRBV5-5 and J is TRBJ1-2; no clear D. Trimming cost V 6 bases and J 2 bases, with 17 bases left between them. This CDR3 is built from 15 residues. The germline CDR1 and CDR2 sequences are SGHKS and YYEKEE (reference sequence). DNA of the CDR3: TGTGCCAGCAACTTTTCCCCTACACGCAACTATGGCTACACCTTC. This encodes CASNFSPTRNYGYTF.

V gene TRBV14 combines with J gene TRBJ2-1; 9 bases are shared with TRBD2. This CDR3 has 17 amino acids. J lost 10 bases, V lost 0 bases, and 13 bases had no gene match. Germline-derived CDR1 and CDR2 are SGHDN and FVKESK. The DNA of the CDR3 is TGTGCCAGCAGCCAAGAGGTGGGCGGGGGGGCTGCGAGGGAGCAGTTCTTC. Its translation is CASSQEVGGGAAREQFF.

The chain employs TRBV7-9 and TRBJ1-5; tentative D call: TRBD1 (6 bases). V lost 6 bases and J 3 bases, leaving 12 bases between the germline ends. Germline CDR1 and CDR2: SEHNR and FQNEAQ (reference sequence). The CDR3 has 14 amino acids. The CDR3 reads CASSFGQYNQPQHF. Here the CDR3 DNA reads TGTGCCAGCAGTTTCGGACAGTACAATCAGCCCCAGCATTTT.

The chain joins TRBV3-1 to TRBJ2-3, with 7 bases aligning to TRBD2. The CDR3 has 13 residues. Germline V gives CDR1 LGHDT, CDR2 YNNKEL (reference sequence). V gave up 4 bases and J gave up 4 bases; unmatched junction bases: 2. The CDR3 is CASSRSGADTQYF. CDR3 DNA sequence: TGTGCCAGCAGCCGAAGCGGGGCAGATACGCAGTATTTT.

This clonotype was picked up a small number of times. This chain's CDR3 is CASSLDPSPHNEQFF. CDR3 coding DNA: TGTGCCAGCAGCTTAGATCCTAGCCCCCACAATGAGCAGTTCTTC. The J gene is TRBJ2-1, the V gene TRBV7-2; the D gene is possibly TRBD2 (5 bases). V lost 1 base and J 5 bases, leaving 12 bases between the germline ends. The germline V gene has CDR1 SGHTA and CDR2 FQGNSA. CDR3 length equals 15 residues.

The chain recombines TRBV4-3 with TRBJ1-5; D uncertain. V lost 7 bases to trimming and J lost 0 bases, with 19 bases between them. The V gene's germline CDR1 is LGHNA and CDR2 YSLEER. The CDR3 runs 17 residues. CDR3 in DNA: TGCGCCAGCACCCTTGGACGGTTTCAGTATAGCAATCAGCCCCAGCATTTT. As protein: CASTLGRFQYSNQPQHF.

This chain connects TRBV2 to TRBJ1-1; D may be TRBD1 (6 bases). The V gene lost 4 bases and the J gene lost 2 bases, with 11 bases spanning the gap. The CDR3 runs 14 residues. Germline values: CDR1 SNHLY, CDR2 FYNNEI. The CDR3, as DNA: TGTGCCAGCAGTGCCCGGACAGAAAACACTGAAGCTTTCTTT. Its translation is CASSARTENTEAFF.

This clonotype occurred a few times. The V and J genes are TRBV6-4 and TRBJ1-1, with 9 bases aligning to TRBD1. The trim removed 7 bases at V and 5 bases at J, leaving 8 bases unmatched. CDR1 is MRHNA, CDR2 SNTAGT, per germline. The CDR3 runs to 14 residues. This CDR3 is CASTTGGEGTEAFF. CDR3 nucleotides: TGTGCCAGCACGACAGGGGGAGAAGGGACTGAAGCTTTCTTT.

V and J are TRBV7-6 and TRBJ2-1, with TRBD2 matching 10 bases. The CDR3 length is 16 residues. From germline, CDR1 is SGHVS and CDR2 FNYEAQ. The V and J ends lost 4 bases and 4 bases, in that order; junction bases with no gene match: 7. Here the CDR3 DNA reads TGTGCCAGCAGCTCTGTCAGCGGGGGGGCGTACAATGAGCAGTTCTTC. It yields the protein CASSSVSGGAYNEQFF.

V is TRBV20-1 and J is TRBJ2-5, with a possible D match to TRBD1 (5 bases). In germline, CDR1 is DFQATT, CDR2 SNEGSKA (reference sequence). V lost 0 bases and J 5 bases, leaving 13 bases between the germline ends. The CDR3 is 14 residues long. The CDR3 spells CSARDPGATETQYF. The CDR3 region has the DNA TGCAGTGCTAGAGATCCTGGGGCCACGGAGACCCAGTACTTC.

This clonotype was seen a single time. The rearrangement joins TRBV20-1 to TRBJ2-6; the D is unclear. The V gene's germline CDR1 is DFQATT and CDR2 SNEGSKA (reference sequence). Between the trimmed V and J ends, which lost 3 bases and 0 bases, there was a span of 9 bases. The CDR3 loop spans 15 amino acids. The chain's CDR3 is CSASGPVSGANVLTF. CDR3 coding DNA: TGCAGTGCTAGCGGTCCAGTCTCTGGGGCCAACGTCCTGACTTTC.

This sequence joins TRBV20-1 and TRBJ1-1; 9 positions agree with TRBD1. This CDR3 comprises 14 residues. Per the germline V gene, CDR1 is DFQATT and CDR2 is SNEGSKA (reference sequence). Trimming at V came to 0 bases and at J to 6 bases, leaving 5 bases not matched to a gene. CDR3 loop: CSARESGTGPEAFF. The DNA of the CDR3 is TGCAGTGCTAGAGAGTCGGGGACAGGGCCTGAAGCTTTCTTT.

This clonotype has at least ten counts. The V gene is TRBV12-3 or TRBV12-4, the J gene TRBJ1-1; 7 nucleotides agree with TRBD1. The CDR3 spans 15 residues. Trimming cost V 5 bases and J 0 bases; bases outside gene matches: 6. CDR3: CASSGTGTVNTEAFF. The CDR3 DNA follows: TGTGCCAGCAGTGGCACCGGGACAGTGAACACTGAAGCTTTCTTT.

The chain recombines TRBV12-5 with TRBJ1-5, with a weak D call TRBD1 (5 bases). CDR1 LGHNT and CDR2 FRNRAP come from the germline V gene. Deletions cut 3 bases from V and 6 bases from J, with 9 bases between. This CDR3 comprises 13 residues. For the CDR3, the DNA is TGTGCTAGTGGTTTCGGCGGGGGTCAGCCCCAGCATTTT. It yields the protein CASGFGGGQPQHF.